Each of the 12 T cell receptor beta chains below was sequenced from the same sample in a study of T-cell memory formation after mild COVID-19. TCRdb passed the 5' RACE reads through MiXCR, listing each CDR3 protein once. Of 400,000 or so distinct CDR3 sequences detected, over 15% appear once; the ten largest clones hold 8.4%. Input material: PBMCs or a T cell subset sorted from them (not recorded which). The receptors were sampled from an adult woman who had mild COVID-19 (a few samples of this study predate the infection). Cell type and time point are not known.

Concerning this clonotype itself: One end of the junction fails to match germline, which may point to a read error. The chain employs TRBV20-1 and TRBJ2-1; D tentatively fits TRBD1 or TRBD2 (6 bases each). The CDR3 has 14 residues. Looked up from germline, CDR1 is DFQATT and CDR2 is SNEGSKA (reference sequence). The CDR3 region has the DNA TGCAGTGCTAGCGAGACTCCCGGGGGCAATGGGCAGTTCTTC. It codes for CSASETPGGNGQFF.

This clonotype has more than one count but fewer than ten. The genes are TRBV5-6 and TRBJ1-4, with TRBD1 as a possible D gene (5 bases). CDR3 length equals 15 residues. Germline CDR1 is SGHDT and CDR2 is YYEEEE. The germline V and J ends were trimmed by 3 bases and 10 bases, with 19 bases remaining between them. As DNA, the CDR3 is TGTGCCAGCAGCTGGGGGATAAAGGCCGGCGGAAAACTGTTTTTT. It translates to CASSWGIKAGGKLFF. The full variable domain, its missing parts supplied by reference TRBV5-6 and TRBJ1-4, is DAGVTQSPTHLIKTRGQQVTLRCSPKSGHDTVSWYQQALGQGPQFIFQYYEEEERQRGNFPDRFSGHQFPNYSSELNVNALLLGDSALYLCASSWGIKAGGKLFFGSGTQLSVL.

The gene calls are TRBV15 and TRBJ2-3; no clear D. Deletions cut 0 bases from V and 8 bases from J, with 6 bases between. CDR1 LNHNV and CDR2 YYDKDF come from the germline V gene (reference sequence). The CDR3 is 12 amino acids. The CDR3 nucleotides are TGTGCCACCAGCAGAGAAGTGGGTACGCAGTATTTT. It yields the protein CATSREVGTQYF.

This clonotype was seen a few times. The rearrangement uses TRBV7-9 and TRBJ2-7; 7 nucleotides agree with TRBD2. V shed 5 bases, J shed 7 bases, and the junction held 11 bases outside the gene matches. The CDR3 length is 14 residues. Germline CDR1 reads SEHNR; CDR2 reads FQNEAQ (reference sequence). CDR3 sequence (DNA): TGTGCCAGCAGCCCGGGACTATCCCTACGAGAGCAGTACTTC. Translation gives CASSPGLSLREQYF. The variable domain in full, with the rest retrieved from reference TRBV7-9 and TRBJ2-7, is DTGVSQNPRHKITKRGQNVTFRCDPISEHNRLYWYRQTLGQGPEFLTYFQNEAQLEKSRLLSDRFSAERPKGSFSTLEIQRTEQGDSAMYLCASSPGLSLREQYFGPGTRLTVT.

The rearrangement joins TRBV12-3 or TRBV12-4 to TRBJ2-1; no clear D. This CDR3 spans 15 amino acids. V was shortened by 6 bases and J by 4 bases, with 16 bases between the two germline ends. The CDR3 reads CASSLTRNGYNEQFF. Written as DNA, the CDR3 is TGTGCCAGCAGCCTTACCCGTAATGGGTACAATGAGCAGTTCTTC.

The genes are TRBV30 and TRBJ1-2; 8 bases fit TRBD1. The CDR3 totals 18 residues. V was clipped by 1 base and J by 2 bases; unmatched bases: 15. The germline V gene has CDR1 GTSNPN and CDR2 SVGIG (reference sequence). The CDR3 coding sequence is TGTGCCTGGAGTGGAAGACGAGGACAGGGAACCTCCAACTATGGCTACACCTTC. This codes for CAWSGRRGQGTSNYGYTF.

This clonotype was recorded a few times. The rearrangement links TRBV20-1 to TRBJ1-4, with 10 bases that match TRBD1. This CDR3 spans 18 amino acids. Germline V gene sequence: CDR1 DFQATT, CDR2 SNEGSKA (reference sequence). Germline trimming cut 2 bases from V and 0 bases from J; bases unmatched to any gene: 9. The CDR3 spells CSARPGTGAWATNEKLFF. CDR3 nucleotides: TGCAGTGCTAGACCCGGGACAGGGGCCTGGGCAACTAATGAAAAACTGTTTTTT.

This clonotype was counted a few times. The chain carries TRBV4-1 and TRBJ2-7; 9 nucleotides line up with TRBD1. The CDR3 is made up of 15 amino acids. Germline CDR1 and CDR2: MGHRA and YSYEKL. The V and J ends lost 3 bases and 7 bases, in that order; junction bases with no gene match: 10. Written as DNA, the CDR3 is TGCGCCAGCAGCCAGTTCCCGGGACAGGGACGAGAGCAGTACTTC. It is translated as CASSQFPGQGREQYF.

In this sample, this clonotype turned up a few times. The chain couples TRBV7-2 to TRBJ2-2; D may be TRBD2 (7 bases). Germline V lookup: CDR1 SGHTA, CDR2 FQGNSA. This CDR3 spans 14 amino acids. Trimming cost V 2 bases and J 13 bases, with 17 bases left between them. DNA for the CDR3: TGTGCCAGCAGCTTAAAGGGGGGGCCATCTGGGCTGTTTTTT. Encoded protein: CASSLKGGPSGLFF. Full variable domain (rest looked up from reference TRBV7-2 and TRBJ2-2): GAGVSQSPSNKVTEKGKDVELRCDPISGHTALYWYRQSLGQGLEFLIYFQGNSAPDKSGLPSDRFSAERTGGSVSTLTIQRTQQEDSAVYLCASSLKGGPSGLFFGEGSRLTVL.

This clonotype has just a few counts. The chain employs TRBV19 and TRBJ2-2; a possible D gene is TRBD1 (6 bases). V lost 5 bases and J lost 4, with 11 bases in between. CDR3 size: 14 residues. In germline, CDR1 is LNHDA, CDR2 SQIVND (reference sequence). This CDR3 reads CASSVTGITGELFF. The CDR3 coding sequence is TGTGCCAGTAGTGTTACAGGGATCACCGGGGAGCTGTTTTTT.

The gene calls are TRBV2 and TRBJ2-1; D ambiguous. V was cut by 6 bases and J by 5 bases, with 8 bases left in between. Germline V CDR1 and CDR2: SNHLY, FYNNEI. The CDR3 is 12 amino acids. CDR3 region: CASRDGDNEQFF. In DNA form, the CDR3 reads TGTGCCAGCAGGGACGGCGACAATGAGCAGTTCTTC.

This clonotype has at least ten counts. The chain is built from TRBV2 and TRBJ2-6; D is unclear. Trimming pared 6 bases from V and 0 bases from J, leaving 3 bases between. Germline CDR1 is SNHLY and CDR2 is FYNNEI. The CDR3 length is 13 residues. The CDR3 sequence: CASRDSGANVLTF. CDR3 nucleotide sequence: TGTGCCAGCAGGGACTCTGGGGCCAACGTCCTGACTTTC. The entire variable domain, with the rest obtained from reference TRBV2 and TRBJ2-6, is as follows: EPEVTQTPSHQVTQMGQEVILRCVPISNHLYFYWYRQILGQKVEFLVSFYNNEISEKSEIFDDQFSVERPDGSNFTLKIRSTKLEDSAMYFCASRDSGANVLTFGAGSRLTVL.